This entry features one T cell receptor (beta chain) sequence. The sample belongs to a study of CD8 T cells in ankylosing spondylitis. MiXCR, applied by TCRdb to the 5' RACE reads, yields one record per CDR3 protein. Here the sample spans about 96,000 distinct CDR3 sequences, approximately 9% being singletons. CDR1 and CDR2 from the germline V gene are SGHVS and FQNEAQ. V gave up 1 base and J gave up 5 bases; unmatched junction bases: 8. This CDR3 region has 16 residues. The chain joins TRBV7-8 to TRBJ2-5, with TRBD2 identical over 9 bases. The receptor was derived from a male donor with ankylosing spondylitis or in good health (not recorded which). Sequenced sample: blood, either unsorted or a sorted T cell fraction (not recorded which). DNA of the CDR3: TGTGCCAGCAGCTTAGGGATTAGCGGGAGTCTGGAGACCCAGTACTTC. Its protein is CASSLGISGSLETQYF.